The source of this T cell receptor (beta chain) is a study of cytomegalovirus exposure and HLA in healthy donors. Healthy bone marrow donors made up the cohort. Both 60 Vbeta primers and 13 Jbeta primers went into the PCR. Sequencing was performed with immunoSEQ multiplex PCR; in TCRdb, only in-frame clones are kept and a portion is missing. The sample lists roughly 97,000 clones; 73% were seen once. Looked up from germline, CDR1 is MNHEY and CDR2 is SMNVEV (reference sequence). The CDR3 has 17 amino acids. Trimming took 3 bases from V and 3 from J; bases not matched to a gene: 11. Source material: PBMCs. This receptor was identified in a man aged 35-49 years in good health and CMV-seronegative. The rearrangement links TRBV27 to TRBJ1-1, with 9 bases fitting TRBD1. The CDR3 sequence: CASSFIKLRDRDTEAFF. In nucleotides, the CDR3 is TGTGCCAGCAGTTTTATCAAATTGCGGGACAGGGACACTGAAGCTTTCTTT.